This record concerns one T cell receptor beta chain sequence. This CDR3 is 13 amino acids long. V lost 2 bases and J lost 8; bases outside the gene matches: 4. In germline, CDR1 is SGHNT, CDR2 YYREEE (reference sequence). A single record per CDR3 protein comes from TCRdb applying MiXCR to the 5' RACE reads. Among fewer than 75,000 distinct CDR3 sequences listed, around 16% were seen once. The data are from a study of T cells of healthy individuals. This rearrangement joins TRBV5-4 to TRBJ1-2; 9 nucleotides agree with TRBD1. This TCR was recovered from a human donor in good health. The CDR3 loop is CASSFDRGKGYTF. The CDR3 DNA reads TGTGCCAGCAGCTTCGACAGGGGGAAAGGCTACACCTTC.